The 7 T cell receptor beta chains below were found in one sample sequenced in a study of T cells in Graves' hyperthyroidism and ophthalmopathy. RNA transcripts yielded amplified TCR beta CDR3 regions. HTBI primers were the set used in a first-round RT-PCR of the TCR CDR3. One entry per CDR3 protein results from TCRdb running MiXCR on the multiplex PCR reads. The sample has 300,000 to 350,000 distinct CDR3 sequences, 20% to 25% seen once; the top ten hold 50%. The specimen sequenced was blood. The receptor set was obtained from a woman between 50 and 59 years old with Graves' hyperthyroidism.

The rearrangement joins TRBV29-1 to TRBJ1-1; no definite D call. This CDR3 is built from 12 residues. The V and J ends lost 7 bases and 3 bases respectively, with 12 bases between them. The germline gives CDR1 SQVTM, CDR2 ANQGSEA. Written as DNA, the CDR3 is TGCAGCGCCTATTTTTGGGACACTGAAGCTTTCTTT. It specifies CSAYFWDTEAFF.

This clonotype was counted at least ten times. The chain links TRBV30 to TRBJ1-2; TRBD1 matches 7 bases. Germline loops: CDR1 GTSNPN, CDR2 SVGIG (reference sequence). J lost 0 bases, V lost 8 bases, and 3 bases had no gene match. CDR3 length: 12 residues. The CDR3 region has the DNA TGTGCCCGGGGACAGACTAACTATGGCTACACCTTC. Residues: CARGQTNYGYTF. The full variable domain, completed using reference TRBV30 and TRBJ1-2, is SQTIHQWPATLVQPVGSPLSLECTVEGTSNPNLYWYRQAAGRGLQLLFYSVGIGQISSEVPQNLSASRPQDRQFILSSKKLLLSDSGFYLCARGQTNYGYTFGSGTRLTVV.

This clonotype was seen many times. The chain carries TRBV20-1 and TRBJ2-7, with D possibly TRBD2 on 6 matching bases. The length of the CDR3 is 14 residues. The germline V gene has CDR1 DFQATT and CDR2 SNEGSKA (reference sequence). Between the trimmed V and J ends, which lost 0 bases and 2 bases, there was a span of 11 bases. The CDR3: CSARDLEGTYEQYF. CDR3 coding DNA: TGCAGTGCTAGAGATCTGGAGGGGACCTACGAGCAGTACTTC.

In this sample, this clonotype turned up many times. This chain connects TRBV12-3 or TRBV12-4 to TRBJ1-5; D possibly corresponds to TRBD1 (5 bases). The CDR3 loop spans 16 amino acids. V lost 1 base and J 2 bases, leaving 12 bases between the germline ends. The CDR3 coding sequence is TGTGCCAGCAGTTTAGGAAGGGGAGGAGGCAATCAGCCCCAGCATTTT. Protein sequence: CASSLGRGGGNQPQHF.

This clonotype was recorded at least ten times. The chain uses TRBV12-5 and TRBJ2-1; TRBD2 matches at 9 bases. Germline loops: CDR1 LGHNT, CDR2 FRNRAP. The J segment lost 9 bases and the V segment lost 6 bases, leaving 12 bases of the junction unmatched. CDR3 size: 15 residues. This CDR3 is CASGGLIAGAIEQFF. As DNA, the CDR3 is TGTGCTAGTGGGGGGTTGATAGCGGGAGCGATTGAGCAGTTCTTC.

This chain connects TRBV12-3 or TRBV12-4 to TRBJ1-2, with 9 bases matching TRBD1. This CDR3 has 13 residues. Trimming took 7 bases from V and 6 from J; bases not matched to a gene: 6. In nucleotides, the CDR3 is TGTGCCAGCACCCCGGGGACAGGGAATGGCTACACCTTC. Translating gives CASTPGTGNGYTF.

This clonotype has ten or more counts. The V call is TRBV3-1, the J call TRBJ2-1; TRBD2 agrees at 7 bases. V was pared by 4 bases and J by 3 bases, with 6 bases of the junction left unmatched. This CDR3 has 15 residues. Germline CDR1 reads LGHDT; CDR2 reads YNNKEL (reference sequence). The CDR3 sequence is CASSRAGNLYNEQFF. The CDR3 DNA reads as TGTGCCAGCAGCCGAGCGGGAAACCTCTACAATGAGCAGTTCTTC.